The TCR beta chain described here comes from a study of control samples from healthy donors and cancer patients. Assay used: immunoSEQ multiplex PCR; TCRdb lists only in-frame clones, some missing. This sample has roughly 74,000 clones, with just under 95% found just once. Sequences were obtained from blood. The clonotype originates from a woman between 18 and 29 years old in good health.

CDR3 loop: CASSLGPEPGQRNQPQHF. Here the CDR3 DNA reads TGTGCCAGCAGCCTTGGTCCCGAGCCGGGACAGCGCAATCAGCCCCAGCATTTT. The V call is TRBV9, the J call TRBJ1-5; 7 bases fit TRBD1. Germline CDR1 is SGDLS and CDR2 is YYNGEE. V gave up 4 bases and J gave up 2 bases; unmatched junction bases: 15. This CDR3 has 18 amino acids.